Sequencing of this TCR beta chain was carried out in a study of T cells in Graves' hyperthyroidism and ophthalmopathy. Findings and caveats of the study: The model foresaw ophthalmopathy a median roughly 6 months prior to onset.

Pregnant or lactating patients were excluded, as were those with uncontrolled infection or other autoimmune disease. The table lists this clonotype with a few counts. Its specificity is unknown. The TCR beta CDR3 regions underwent amplification using RNA transcripts as the source. The study used the HTBI primer set for a first-round RT-PCR of the TCR CDR3. TCRdb re-called the multiplex PCR reads with MiXCR, one entry per CDR3 protein. The sample consists of fewer than 850,000 distinct CDR3 sequences, roughly 17% of them appearing once. Germline V CDR1 and CDR2: GTSNPN, SVGIG (reference sequence). V shed 2 bases and J shed 11 bases, with 15 bases lying between them. This CDR3 has 12 amino acids.

This chain connects TRBV30 to TRBJ1-1, with D unresolved. This clonotype originated in a man in his forties or fifties with Graves' hyperthyroidism. Sequenced input: blood. This CDR3 is CAWSIGSIMAFF. CDR3 DNA sequence: TGTGCCTGGAGTATCGGGTCGATCATGGCTTTCTTT.